The 7 T cell receptor beta chains given below trace back to one sample, sequenced in a study of regulatory T cells in long-lasting Graves disease. Regarding time point: persistent/refractory GD, antithyroid drugs over 5 years with positive TRAb. Extracted PBMC RNA gave rise to the TCR library. Arm-PCR of CDR3 regions with iRepertoire HTBI primers generated TCR beta libraries. Via MiXCR, TCRdb re-called the multiplex PCR reads, giving one row per CDR3 protein. Of roughly 400,000 distinct CDR3 sequences listed, under 25% are singletons. The sample was peripheral blood mononuclear cells (PBMCs), taken when the disease was refractory, from a patient treated with antithyroid drugs. These receptor sequences come from a female donor with Graves disease.

The CDR3, as DNA: TGTGCCAGCAGTGAAGTGAGCGGGAGTCGCCACGAGCAGTACTTC. Translating gives CASSEVSGSRHEQYF. The V gene is TRBV6-1, the J gene TRBJ2-5, with 8 bases lining up with TRBD2. TRBJ2-7 matches the DNA end more closely, so the J call is doubtful. This CDR3 region has 15 residues. The germline V gene has CDR1 MNHNS and CDR2 SASEGT.

Concerning this clonotype itself: With a much larger clone just one base away, this may be a read error. The rearrangement uses TRBV5-4 and TRBJ2-5; no clear D. Germline V gene sequence: CDR1 SGHNT, CDR2 YYREEE (reference sequence). The CDR3 totals 12 residues. Trimming removed 4 bases from V and 7 bases from J, with 11 bases in between. CDR3 DNA: TGTGCCAGCAGCGAGGCTTCAGGGACCCAGTACTTC. Translating gives CASSEASGTQYF.

This rearrangement joins TRBV2 to TRBJ1-4; no definite D call. The CDR3 runs 13 residues. Trimming took 3 bases from V and 5 from J, leaving 7 bases between them. Germline loops: CDR1 SNHLY, CDR2 FYNNEI. The CDR3 loop is CASSDALNEKLFF. The CDR3 DNA reads as TGTGCCAGCAGTGATGCTTTAAATGAAAAACTGTTTTTT.

This clonotype was seen ten or more times. This rearrangement joins TRBV28 to TRBJ2-4; possible D gene TRBD1, 5 bases. Trimming cost V 3 bases and J 0 bases, with 9 bases left between them. There are 15 residues in the CDR3. The germline CDR1 and CDR2 sequences are MDHEN and SYDVKM. In nucleotides, the CDR3 is TGTGCCAGCAGTTTCATCAGGGTAGCCAAAAACATTCAGTACTTC. Translated, it gives CASSFIRVAKNIQYF.

This clonotype was counted at least ten times. The chain couples TRBV11-2 to TRBJ2-7; tentatively, D is TRBD1 or TRBD2 (6 bases each). The germline V gene has CDR1 SGHAT and CDR2 FQNNGV. V lost 5 bases and J lost 2, with 13 bases in between. CDR3 length: 14 residues. The CDR3 is CASSPGALPYEQYF. The DNA of the CDR3 is TGTGCCAGCAGCCCGGGGGCCCTCCCCTACGAGCAGTACTTC.

This clonotype was found many times. The chain links TRBV20-1 to TRBJ2-5; TRBD2 might be the D (6 bases). Trimming took 2 bases from V and 0 from J, leaving 13 bases between them. Germline-derived CDR1 and CDR2 are DFQATT and SNEGSKA (reference sequence). The CDR3 consists of 15 residues. DNA for the CDR3: TGCAGTGCTAGACGAGTCCGGGACTACCAAGAGACCCAGTACTTC. Translated: CSARRVRDYQETQYF.

This clonotype was counted a few times. CDR3: CSAGRERVRETQYF. The CDR3 bases are TGCAGTGCGGGACGGGAGCGGGTAAGGGAGACCCAGTACTTC. The genes are TRBV20-1 and TRBJ2-5, with D possibly matching TRBD2 (6 bases). The germline V gene encodes CDR1 DFQATT and CDR2 SNEGSKA (reference sequence). The CDR3 has 14 amino acids. The V and J ends lost 6 bases and 5 bases respectively, with 19 bases between them.